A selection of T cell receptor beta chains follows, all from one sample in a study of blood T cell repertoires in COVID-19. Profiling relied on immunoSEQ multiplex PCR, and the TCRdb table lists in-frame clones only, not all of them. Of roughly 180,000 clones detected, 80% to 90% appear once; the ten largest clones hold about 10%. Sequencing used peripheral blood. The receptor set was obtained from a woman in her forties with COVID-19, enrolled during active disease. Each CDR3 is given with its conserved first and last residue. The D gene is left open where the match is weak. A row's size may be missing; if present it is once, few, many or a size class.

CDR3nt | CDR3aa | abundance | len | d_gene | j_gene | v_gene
TGTGCCAGCAGCAAGGGACATTCTCTAGCCAAAAACATTCAGTACTTC | CASSKGHSLAKNIQYF | - | 16 | - | TRBJ2-4 | TRBV21-1
TGTGCTAGCAGCTTATCTCGCGGTAGCGGGGAGCTGTTTTTT | CASSLSRGSGELFF | once | 14 | - | TRBJ2-2 | TRBV7-7
TGCAGCGTTGGTGGCGTGGGCGGGGTTGGTAATGAGCAGTTCTTC | CSVGGVGGVGNEQFF | - | 15 | - | TRBJ2-1 | TRBV29-1
TGTGCCAGCAGCTTATTTGGAAACGCCTGGCGGGAGGGCCGAGATACGCAGTATTTT | CASSLFGNAWREGRDTQYF | - | 19 | TRBD2 | TRBJ2-3 | TRBV7-2
TGTGCCAGCAGTTACGCAGGATCGGACACTGAAGCTTTCTTT | CASSYAGSDTEAFF | - | 14 | - | TRBJ1-1 | TRBV6-6
TGTGCCAGCTCTTACGCGGAGGGCCAAGAGACCCAGTACTTC | CASSYAEGQETQYF | - | 14 | - | TRBJ2-5 | TRBV18
TGTGCCAGCAGTGAAGACCAGACTAGCACAGATACGCAGTATTTT | CASSEDQTSTDTQYF | - | 15 | - | TRBJ2-3 | TRBV6-1
TGTGCCAGCAGCTTAGCCAGGGGGTTGTCTCAGCCCCAGCATTTT | CASSLARGLSQPQHF | few | 15 | TRBD1 | TRBJ1-5 | TRBV7-8
TGTGCCAGCAGCCCTCAGGGGATCGCAGATACGCAGTATTTT | CASSPQGIADTQYF | - | 14 | - | TRBJ2-3 | TRBV7-9
TGTGCCAGCAGCTTGGATTGGGCAGCTACTAACTATGGCTACACCTTC | CASSLDWAATNYGYTF | - | 16 | - | TRBJ1-2 | TRBV5-4
TGCGCCAGCAGCGACCCCGGGACTAGCGCATACGAGCAGTACTTC | CASSDPGTSAYEQYF | - | 15 | TRBD2 | TRBJ2-7 | TRBV5-1
TGTGCCAGCAGTCGTGCGGGTTGGGGCTACACCTTC | CASSRAGWGYTF | - | 12 | - | TRBJ1-2 | TRBV6-5
TGTGCCAGCAGTCCCCTGGGGATAGCGGGCACAGATACGCAGTATTTT | CASSPLGIAGTDTQYF | - | 16 | - | TRBJ2-3 | TRBV27
TGTGCCAGCAATCAGGACAGGGTGCTCTATAGCAATCAGCCCCAGCATTTT | CASNQDRVLYSNQPQHF | many | 17 | TRBD1 | TRBJ1-5 | TRBV27
TGTGCCAGCAGCTACACCGGGACACAGAACACCGGGGAGCTGTTTTTT | CASSYTGTQNTGELFF | - | 16 | - | TRBJ2-2 | TRBV11-1
TGTGCCAGCAGCCAATATCAGGGCTACGAGCAGTACTTC | CASSQYQGYEQYF | - | 13 | - | TRBJ2-7 | TRBV14
TGTGCCAGCAGCTTAGGAGGACTAGCAACCAAAGAGACCCAGTACTTC | CASSLGGLATKETQYF | - | 16 | TRBD2 | TRBJ2-5 | TRBV7-2
TGTGCCAGCACTACTGGTGGGGGCTGGTCTTTCTTT | CASTTGGGWSFF | - | 12 | - | TRBJ1-1 | TRBV28
TGTGCCAGCAGCTTGGTAGGGACTGCGAACACTGAAGCTTTCTTT | CASSLVGTANTEAFF | - | 15 | - | TRBJ1-1 | TRBV5-4
TGTGCCAGTAGTATGAGTCGGGTCACAGATACGCAGTATTTT | CASSMSRVTDTQYF | - | 14 | - | TRBJ2-3 | TRBV19
TGCGCCAGCAGCCCCCGCGGGAGGAACACCGGGGAGCTGTTTTTT | CASSPRGRNTGELFF | - | 15 | TRBD2 | TRBJ2-2 | TRBV4-1
TGTGCCAGCAGCCCCAGGGGAAACTATGGCTACACCTTC | CASSPRGNYGYTF | - | 13 | - | TRBJ1-2 | TRBV28
TGCGCCAGCAGCCCCCATACGGGGGAGCAGTTCTTC | CASSPHTGEQFF | - | 12 | - | TRBJ2-1 | TRBV5-1
TGCAGCGTTCTCCGCCCCCCGGATGGGAGCTCCTACGAGCAGTACTTC | CSVLRPPDGSSYEQYF | once | 16 | - | TRBJ2-7 | TRBV29-1
TGTGCCAGCAGCTTGTCCGCTAGCTCTGGAAACACCATATATTTT | CASSLSASSGNTIYF | - | 15 | - | TRBJ1-3 | TRBV5-5
TGTGCCAGCACTTATACAGGGGACAGCTACGAGCAGTACTTC | CASTYTGDSYEQYF | - | 14 | TRBD1 | TRBJ2-7 | TRBV6-5
TGCGCCAGCACCGGGACAGGGGTCTACGAGCAGTACTTC | CASTGTGVYEQYF | - | 13 | TRBD1 | TRBJ2-7 | TRBV5-1
TGTGCCACCAGCAGAGGTCCAGGGGGCTCAACCCAGCCCCAGCATTTT | CATSRGPGGSTQPQHF | - | 16 | TRBD1 | TRBJ1-5 | TRBV15
TGTGCCACCAGCAGAGAGGCCAGGGGTAACTATGGCTACACCTTC | CATSREARGNYGYTF | - | 15 | - | TRBJ1-2 | TRBV15
TGTGCCAGCAGCCAAGGGATACTAGCGGGAGCACGCAATGAGCAGTTCTTC | CASSQGILAGARNEQFF | - | 17 | TRBD2 | TRBJ2-1 | TRBV14
TGCGCCAGCAGCTTGGGAGGGCTTAACACTGAAGCTTTCTTT | CASSLGGLNTEAFF | many | 14 | - | TRBJ1-1 | TRBV5-1
TGTGCCAGCTCACCAGGGCAGACTCAGCCCCAGCATTTT | CASSPGQTQPQHF | - | 13 | - | TRBJ1-5 | TRBV18
TGTGCCAGCAGCTCGGGACTAGCGGGAGGTGGGGGCACGCAGTATTTT | CASSSGLAGGGGTQYF | - | 16 | TRBD2 | TRBJ2-3 | TRBV11-3
TGTGCCAGCTCACCTGGACAGGCTGGAAACACCATATATTTT | CASSPGQAGNTIYF | - | 14 | TRBD1 | TRBJ1-3 | TRBV18
TGTGCCAGCAGGGGCCGAGGGAGAGATACGCAGTATTTT | CASRGRGRDTQYF | - | 13 | - | TRBJ2-3 | TRBV12-3/TRBV12-4
TGTGCCAGTAGTATAGCTAAGTATGGCTACACCTTC | CASSIAKYGYTF | - | 12 | - | TRBJ1-2 | TRBV19
TGTGCCAGCGGGCTACTCGACTACAATGAGCAGTTCTTC | CASGLLDYNEQFF | - | 13 | - | TRBJ2-1 | TRBV3-1/TRBV3-2
TGCAGTGCTAGTGGCCAGGGAGAGACCCAGTACTTC | CSASGQGETQYF | - | 12 | - | TRBJ2-5 | TRBV20-1
TGTGCCAGCAGCCAAGACCTAGCGGAGCGCTCCTACAATGAGCAGTTCTTC | CASSQDLAERSYNEQFF | - | 17 | TRBD2 | TRBJ2-1 | TRBV14
TGTGCCAGCAGCTTAGCAGGGGATCAGCCCCAGCATTTT | CASSLAGDQPQHF | - | 13 | - | TRBJ1-5 | TRBV7-9
TGTGCCAGCAGCTATGGACTAGCGGGGCTACTTGCCGGGGAGCTGTTTTTT | CASSYGLAGLLAGELFF | - | 17 | TRBD2 | TRBJ2-2 | TRBV7-2